One and the same sample provided the 18 T cell receptor beta chains below, sequenced in a study of PD-1 blockade in classical Hodgkin lymphoma. Profiling relied on immunoSEQ multiplex PCR, and the TCRdb table lists in-frame clones only, not all of them. The sample contains about 20,000 clones, about 80% of which appear only once. Indicated time point: newly diagnosed, previously untreated cHL patient sample. Magnetic negative selection purified CD4+ T cells from thawed PBMCs. Sequencing input: CD4+ T cells from blood. The receptor set was obtained from a human donor with classical Hodgkin lymphoma.

The chain recombines TRBV6-1 with TRBJ1-3; D remains ambiguous. V was trimmed by 3 bases and J by 0 bases, leaving 12 bases between them. The CDR3 is made up of 16 amino acids. CDR1 and CDR2 from the germline V gene are MNHNS and SASEGT. As DNA, the CDR3 is TGTGCCAGCAGTGAGCGGGTCAGCCGCTCTGGAAACACCATATATTTT. Its protein product is CASSERVSRSGNTIYF.

This chain uses TRBV7-6 with TRBJ2-2; TRBD1 might be the D (6 bases). Trimming took off 6 bases at V and 1 base at J, with 12 bases between the two ends. The CDR3 covers 15 residues. CDR1 SGHVS and CDR2 FNYEAQ come from the germline V gene. CDR3 DNA: TGTGCCAGCAGTAGGGGGTCAGGGAACACCGGGGAGCTGTTTTTT. It encodes CASSRGSGNTGELFF. The full variable domain, completed using reference TRBV7-6 and TRBJ2-2, is GAGVSQSPRYKVTKRGQDVALRCDPISGHVSLYWYRQALGQGPEFLTYFNYEAQQDKSGLPNDRFSAERPEGSISTLTIQRTEQRDSAMYRCASSRGSGNTGELFFGEGSRLTVL.

The chain uses TRBV28 and TRBJ1-4; TRBD1 aligns across 9 bases. Per germline, CDR1 MDHEN and CDR2 SYDVKM. This CDR3 contains 20 residues. V was clipped by 4 bases and J by 0 bases; unmatched bases: 15. DNA for the CDR3: TGTGCCAGCAGTTCCCGGACCGGGACAGGGAGTTGGCCAACTAATGAAAAACTGTTTTTT. The encoded protein is CASSSRTGTGSWPTNEKLFF.

The gene calls are TRBV28 and TRBJ1-5, with D perhaps TRBD1 (5 bases). Deletions cut 5 bases from V and 10 bases from J, with 9 bases between. There are 11 residues in the CDR3. Germline CDR1 and CDR2: MDHEN and SYDVKM. CDR3 in amino acids: CASSPGTPQHF. In nucleotides, the CDR3 is TGTGCCAGCAGTCCGGGGACTCCCCAGCATTTT. Using reference TRBV28 and TRBJ1-5 for the parts outside the CDR3, the full variable domain is DVKVTQSSRYLVKRTGEKVFLECVQDMDHENMFWYRQDPGLGLRLIYFSYDVKMKEKGDIPEGYSVSREKKERFSLILESASTNQTSMYLCASSPGTPQHFGDGTRLSIL.

The chain links TRBV19 to TRBJ2-7; tentatively, D is TRBD2 (6 bases). V shed 3 bases and J shed 4 bases, with 13 bases lying between them. CDR1 is LNHDA, CDR2 SQIVND, per germline (reference sequence). The CDR3 is made up of 14 amino acids. DNA for the CDR3: TGTGCCAGTAGTATGGAGGCGGGGAAATACGAGCAGTACTTC. Its translation: CASSMEAGKYEQYF.

The gene calls are TRBV10-3 and TRBJ1-2; D gene ambiguous. Germline V gives CDR1 ENHRY, CDR2 SYGVKD. V lost 0 bases, J lost 1 base, and 0 bases lay in between. This CDR3 region has 12 residues. The CDR3 coding sequence is TGTGCCATCAGTGAGTCTAACTATGGCTACACCTTC. Encoded protein: CAISESNYGYTF.

This clone was seen only a few times. The CDR3 loop is CASSPGTVQETQYF. In DNA form, the CDR3 reads TGTGCCAGCAGCCCCGGGACAGTACAAGAGACCCAGTACTTC. The chain links TRBV9 to TRBJ2-5; 7 nucleotides agree with TRBD1. The CDR3 length is 14 residues. V trimming: 4 bases; J trimming: 2 bases; junction bases outside the gene matches: 5. Germline values: CDR1 SGDLS, CDR2 YYNGEE.

This sequence joins TRBV9 and TRBJ2-2, with 8 bases aligning to TRBD1. Trimming at V came to 0 bases and at J to 2 bases, leaving 9 bases not matched to a gene. This CDR3 region has 18 residues. Germline V gene lookup returns CDR1 SGDLS and CDR2 YYNGEE. The DNA for the CDR3 is TGTGCCAGCAGCGTAGGGTCGATCGGGACAGGAAACACCGGGGAGCTGTTTTTT. This sequence encodes CASSVGSIGTGNTGELFF.

This rearrangement joins TRBV6-6 to TRBJ2-5; the match to TRBD1 covers 9 bases. From germline, CDR1 is MNHNY and CDR2 SVGAGI (reference sequence). This CDR3 spans 14 amino acids. V was pared by 4 bases and J by 1 base, with 1 base of the junction left unmatched. The CDR3 loop is CASSSTGGQETQYF. The DNA of the CDR3 is TGTGCCAGCAGTTCGACAGGGGGCCAAGAGACCCAGTACTTC.

The genes are TRBV6-6 and TRBJ2-5, with D perhaps matching TRBD2 (7 bases). This CDR3 region has 13 residues. Germline values: CDR1 MNHNY, CDR2 SVGAGI (reference sequence). Between the trimmed V and J ends, which lost 11 bases and 5 bases, there was a span of 18 bases. CDR3 nucleotides: TGTGCCGGGAGGGAGGGGGTCGGTGAGACCCAGTACTTC. Translated, it gives CAGREGVGETQYF.

This chain links TRBV6-6 with TRBJ2-1; 9 nucleotides match TRBD2. V shed 6 bases, J shed 0 bases, and the junction held 3 bases outside the gene matches. This CDR3 is 15 amino acids long. Germline V lookup: CDR1 MNHNY, CDR2 SVGAGI (reference sequence). The CDR3 here is CASSPSGISYNEQFF. CDR3 nucleotide sequence: TGTGCCAGCAGCCCTAGCGGGATCTCCTACAATGAGCAGTTCTTC.

The rearrangement uses TRBV10-1 and TRBJ2-7; D may be TRBD2 (5 bases). CDR1 is WNHNN and CDR2 is SYGVQD in the germline V gene (reference sequence). This CDR3 contains 12 residues. V shed 7 bases and J shed 2 bases, with 9 bases lying between them. This CDR3 reads CASTRGPYEQYF. CDR3 nucleotides: TGCGCCAGCACTCGGGGTCCCTACGAGCAGTACTTC.

The V call is TRBV19, the J call TRBJ2-3, with 9 bases identical to TRBD2. Unmatched junction bases numbered 7, after V lost 4 bases and J lost 2 bases. The CDR3 is 16 amino acids. The germline CDR1 and CDR2 sequences are LNHDA and SQIVND (reference sequence). This CDR3 is CASSKTSGRPTDTQYF. The CDR3 nucleotides are TGTGCCAGTAGTAAAACTAGCGGGCGCCCCACAGATACGCAGTATTTT.

The genes are TRBV18 and TRBJ2-1; D is unresolved. Trimming cost V 2 bases and J 3 bases, with 8 bases left between them. The CDR3 loop spans 14 amino acids. Looked up from germline, CDR1 is KGHSH and CDR2 is LQKENI. The CDR3 sequence: CASSPMASYNEQFF. Written as DNA, the CDR3 is TGTGCCAGCTCACCAATGGCTAGCTACAATGAGCAGTTCTTC.

This sequence joins TRBV5-1 and TRBJ2-7, with 10 positions matching TRBD1. Germline-derived CDR1 and CDR2 are SGHRS and YFSETQ. There are 16 residues in the CDR3. Germline trimming cut 2 bases from V and 3 bases from J; bases unmatched to any gene: 8. CDR3: CASSFLTGGLYYEQYF. The CDR3 DNA sequence: TGCGCCAGCAGCTTCTTGACAGGGGGCCTTTACTACGAGCAGTACTTC. Supplemented by reference TRBV5-1 and TRBJ2-7, the full variable domain reads KAGVTQTPRYLIKTRGQQVTLSCSPISGHRSVSWYQQTPGQGLQFLFEYFSETQRNKGNFPGRFSGRQFSNSRSEMNVSTLELGDSALYLCASSFLTGGLYYEQYFGPGTRLTVT.

The CDR3 spells CASSPLGGRTGELFF. The CDR3 coding sequence is TGCGCCAGCAGCCCTCTCGGGGGAAGGACCGGGGAGCTGTTTTTT. The V call is TRBV5-1, the J call TRBJ2-2; weak D call: TRBD2 (6 bases). Germline V gene data show CDR1 as SGHRS and CDR2 as YFSETQ. The CDR3 contains 15 residues. Trimming shortened V by 4 bases and J by 5 bases, and 15 bases separated the two germline ends.

The V call is TRBV28, the J call TRBJ1-1; D perhaps matches TRBD1 (6 bases). The germline gives CDR1 MDHEN, CDR2 SYDVKM. The CDR3 length is 12 residues. V gave up 1 base and J gave up 10 bases, with 10 bases separating them. The CDR3 region is CASSLYRGAAFF. The CDR3 DNA reads as TGTGCCAGCAGTTTATATAGGGGGGCAGCTTTCTTT.

The V and J genes are TRBV28 and TRBJ1-5; TRBD1 matches 10 bases. The CDR3 sequence is 17 residues long. From germline, CDR1 is MDHEN and CDR2 SYDVKM. Trimming at V came to 5 bases and at J to 3 bases, leaving 10 bases not matched to a gene. CDR3 amino acids: CASSPWTGGTPNQPQHF. In DNA, the CDR3 is TGTGCCAGCAGTCCCTGGACAGGGGGAACACCCAATCAGCCCCAGCATTTT.